This entry describes one TCR beta chain. Healthy bone marrow donors supplied every sample. Nominally healthy donors were sampled, though unrecorded immune exposures were likely. The CDR3 contains 15 residues. V was clipped by 6 bases and J by 1 base, with 15 bases between them. Germline CDR1 is MDHEN and CDR2 is SYDVKM. The data originate from a study of cytomegalovirus exposure and HLA in healthy donors. As for the study in general: Inside one of the first data releases sat about 85 million unique TCRs taken from HLA-typed donors.

Primers: 60 Vbeta forward and 13 Jbeta reverse. Profiling relied on immunoSEQ multiplex PCR, and the TCRdb table lists in-frame clones only, not all of them. The sample records 150,000 to 200,000 clones, about four fifths being singletons. V usage is TRBV28 and J usage is TRBJ2-5; weak D call: TRBD1 (6 bases). This TCR derives from a girl between 10 and 17 years old in good health and CMV-seropositive. The specimen was PBMCs. The DNA for the CDR3 is TGTGCCAGCAGCACTCAGGGGTGGGGCCAAGAGACCCAGTACTTC. Its protein product is CASSTQGWGQETQYF.